This TCR beta chain originates from a study of T cells after somatic rescue of genetic block. The CDR3 has 17 amino acids. Germline assignment: CDR1 SGHNT and CDR2 YENEEA. The junction had 7 bases not matched to a gene; V was cut back by 1 base and J by 2 bases. TCRdb's table, derived via immunoSEQ multiplex PCR, lists solely in-frame clones and lacks some. The table lists tens of thousands of clones, under 95% of them singletons, with around 3% in the top ten. Material: peripheral blood mononuclear cells (PBMCs). This receptor was taken from a man aged 35 to 55. J is TRBJ2-5 and V is TRBV11-3; 10 bases align to TRBD2. The CDR3 nucleotides are TGTGCCAGCAGCTTAGGGGTTCTAGCGGGAGCTCAAGAGACCCAGTACTTC. Translation: CASSLGVLAGAQETQYF.